This record concerns one T cell receptor (beta chain) sequence. Antigen unknown. The data stem from a study of OX40 agonist ivuxolimab in advanced cancers. Whole-study context: The group had a mean age of around 60 years, ranged from roughly 20 to 80, and was 75% to 85% male. Three patients had partial responses: one hepatocellular carcinoma, two cutaneous melanoma. Findings and caveats of the study: Clonal expansion from baseline to week 6 occurred in both CD4+ and CD8+ T cells.

Assay: immunoSEQ multiplex PCR; the TCRdb copy retains only in-frame clones and omits some. The sample lists 77,000 or so clones; 65% to 85% were seen once. This CDR3 comprises 15 residues. Per germline, CDR1 LNHDA and CDR2 SQIVND (reference sequence). V gave up 0 bases and J gave up 2 bases, with 10 bases separating them. This material consisted of CD4+ or CD8+ T cells sorted from blood, taken in a trial of the OX40 agonist ivuxolimab. The V call is TRBV19, the J call TRBJ1-2, with D tentatively TRBD1 (5 bases). The origin of this receptor is an adult with an advanced solid tumor such as melanoma, head and neck, liver or kidney cancer. CDR3 DNA sequence: TGTGCCAGTAGTATAGATACGGGGGGGAACTATGGCTACACCTTC. Its protein is CASSIDTGGNYGYTF.